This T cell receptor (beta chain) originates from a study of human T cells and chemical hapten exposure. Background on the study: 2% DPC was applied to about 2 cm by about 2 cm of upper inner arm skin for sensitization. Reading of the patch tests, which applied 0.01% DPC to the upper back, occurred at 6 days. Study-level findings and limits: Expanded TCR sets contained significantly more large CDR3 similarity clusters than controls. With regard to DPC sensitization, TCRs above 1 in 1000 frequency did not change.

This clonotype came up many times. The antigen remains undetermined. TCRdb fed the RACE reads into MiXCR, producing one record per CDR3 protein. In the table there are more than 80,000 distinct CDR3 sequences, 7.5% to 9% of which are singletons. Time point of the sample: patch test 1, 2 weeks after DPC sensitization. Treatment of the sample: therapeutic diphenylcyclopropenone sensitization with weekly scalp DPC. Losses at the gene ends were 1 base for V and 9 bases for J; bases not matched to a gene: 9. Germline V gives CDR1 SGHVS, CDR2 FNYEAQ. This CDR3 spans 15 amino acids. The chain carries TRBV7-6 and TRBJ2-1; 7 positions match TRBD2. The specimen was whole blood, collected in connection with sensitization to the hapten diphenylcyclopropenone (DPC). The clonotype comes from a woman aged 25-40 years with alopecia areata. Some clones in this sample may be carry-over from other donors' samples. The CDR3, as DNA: TGTGCCAGCAGCTTAGGGGGGGGGAGTTCGGTTGAGCAGTTCTTC. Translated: CASSLGGGSSVEQFF.